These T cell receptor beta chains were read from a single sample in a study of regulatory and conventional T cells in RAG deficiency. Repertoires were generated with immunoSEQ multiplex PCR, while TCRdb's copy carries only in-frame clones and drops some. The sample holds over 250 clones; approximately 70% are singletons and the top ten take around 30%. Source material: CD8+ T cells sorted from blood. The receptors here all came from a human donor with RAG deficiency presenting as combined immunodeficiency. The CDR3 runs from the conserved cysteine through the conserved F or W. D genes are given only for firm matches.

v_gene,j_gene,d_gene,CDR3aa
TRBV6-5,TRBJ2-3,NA,CASSYGTDTQYF